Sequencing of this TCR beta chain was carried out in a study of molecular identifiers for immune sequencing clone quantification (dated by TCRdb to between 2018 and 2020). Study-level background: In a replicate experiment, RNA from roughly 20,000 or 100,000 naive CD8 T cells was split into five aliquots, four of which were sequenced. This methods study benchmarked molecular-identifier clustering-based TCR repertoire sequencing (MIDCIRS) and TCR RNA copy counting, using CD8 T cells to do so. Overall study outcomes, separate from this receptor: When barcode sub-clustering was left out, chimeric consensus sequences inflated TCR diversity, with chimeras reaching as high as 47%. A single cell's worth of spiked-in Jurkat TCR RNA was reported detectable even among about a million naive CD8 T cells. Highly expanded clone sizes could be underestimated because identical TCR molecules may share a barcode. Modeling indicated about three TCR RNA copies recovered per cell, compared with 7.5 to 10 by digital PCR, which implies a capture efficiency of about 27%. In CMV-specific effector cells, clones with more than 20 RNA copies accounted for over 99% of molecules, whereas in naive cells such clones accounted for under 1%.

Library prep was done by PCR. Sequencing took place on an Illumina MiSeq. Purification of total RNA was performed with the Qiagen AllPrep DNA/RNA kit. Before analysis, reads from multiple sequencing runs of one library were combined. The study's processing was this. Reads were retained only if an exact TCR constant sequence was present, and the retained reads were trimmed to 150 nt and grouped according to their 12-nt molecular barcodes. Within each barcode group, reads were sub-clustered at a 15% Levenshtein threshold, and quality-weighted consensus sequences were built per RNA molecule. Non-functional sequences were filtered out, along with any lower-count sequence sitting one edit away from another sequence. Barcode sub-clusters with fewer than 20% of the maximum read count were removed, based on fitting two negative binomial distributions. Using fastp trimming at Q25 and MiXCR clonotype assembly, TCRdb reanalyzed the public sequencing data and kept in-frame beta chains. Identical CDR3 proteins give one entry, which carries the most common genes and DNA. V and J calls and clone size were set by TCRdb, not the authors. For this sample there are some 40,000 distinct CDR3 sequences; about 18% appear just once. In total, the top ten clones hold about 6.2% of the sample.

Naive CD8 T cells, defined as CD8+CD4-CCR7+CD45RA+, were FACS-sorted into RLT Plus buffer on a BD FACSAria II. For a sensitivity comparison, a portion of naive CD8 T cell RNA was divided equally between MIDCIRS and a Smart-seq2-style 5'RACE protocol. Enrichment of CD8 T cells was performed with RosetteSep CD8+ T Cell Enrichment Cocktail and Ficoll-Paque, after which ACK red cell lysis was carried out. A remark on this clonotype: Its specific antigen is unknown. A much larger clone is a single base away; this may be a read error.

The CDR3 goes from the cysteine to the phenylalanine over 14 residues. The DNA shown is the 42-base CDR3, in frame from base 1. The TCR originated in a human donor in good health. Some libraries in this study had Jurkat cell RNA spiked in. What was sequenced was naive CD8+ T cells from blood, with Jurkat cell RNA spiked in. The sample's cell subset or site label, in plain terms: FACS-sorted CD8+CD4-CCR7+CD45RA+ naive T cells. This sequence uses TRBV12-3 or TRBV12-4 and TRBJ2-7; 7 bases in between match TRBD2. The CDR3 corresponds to CAGSLGPGRSEQYF. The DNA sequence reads TGTGCCGGCAGTTTGGGACCCGGGAGGTCCGAGCAGTACTTC.